This entry features one T cell receptor (beta chain) sequence. Its antigen is not known. These data come from a study of cytomegalovirus exposure and HLA in healthy donors. The study, taken as a whole, reports: In vitro checks showed that a few CMV-associated chains really do target CMV antigens. Altogether, 164 TCR beta chains were recorded as cytomegalovirus-associated. TCR sequences were mostly rare, though some public TCRs occurred in many donors.

Profiling relied on immunoSEQ multiplex PCR, and the TCRdb table lists in-frame clones only, not all of them. The data show 160,000 or so clones, more than 75% seen once. The CDR3 is made up of 16 amino acids. The V segment lost 0 bases and the J segment 3 bases; nucleotides outside the gene matches: 3. Germline V gene data show CDR1 as SGHVS and CDR2 as FNYEAQ. This sequence joins TRBV7-6 and TRBJ1-3; 9 positions agree with TRBD1. Sequencing was performed on PBMCs. The receptor was isolated from a man aged 18 to 30 in good health and CMV-seronegative. The CDR3 spells CASSLAPTGGGNTIYF. The CDR3 DNA follows: TGTGCCAGCAGCTTAGCGCCGACAGGGGGTGGAAACACCATATATTTT. The entire variable domain, with the rest obtained from reference TRBV7-6 and TRBJ1-3, is as follows: GAGVSQSPRYKVTKRGQDVALRCDPISGHVSLYWYRQALGQGPEFLTYFNYEAQQDKSGLPNDRFSAERPEGSISTLTIQRTEQRDSAMYRCASSLAPTGGGNTIYFGEGSWLTVV.